The 7 T cell receptor beta chains below all came from one sample that was sequenced in a study of control samples from healthy donors and cancer patients. Clones were read by immunoSEQ multiplex PCR, and TCRdb kept only the in-frame ones, dropping some. This sample has 80,000 or so clones, with approximately 89% found just once. Sequenced: blood. These receptors all stem from a man between 50 and 59 years old in good health.

This clone was seen a handful of times. The gene calls are TRBV7-9 and TRBJ1-1; a possible D gene is TRBD1 (5 bases). The germline CDR1 and CDR2 sequences are SEHNR and FQNEAQ (reference sequence). This CDR3 spans 13 amino acids. The germline V and J ends were trimmed by 5 bases and 3 bases, with 10 bases remaining between them. Here the CDR3 DNA reads TGTGCCAGCAGCAGGGACCAGGACACTGAAGCTTTCTTT. Protein product: CASSRDQDTEAFF.

The rearrangement uses TRBV9 and TRBJ2-7, with D perhaps TRBD1 (5 bases). Trimming took 3 bases from V and 3 from J, leaving 31 bases between them. Germline assignment: CDR1 SGDLS and CDR2 YYNGEE. This CDR3 is built from 20 residues. The CDR3, as DNA: TGTGCCAGCAGCGCCTGGACCGCTGCTAAGGGGATATTAAATGACTACGAGCAGTACTTC. This translates into CASSAWTAAKGILNDYEQYF.

J is TRBJ1-1 and V is TRBV2; 7 bases fit TRBD1. Per the germline V gene, CDR1 is SNHLY and CDR2 is FYNNEI. The CDR3 is 15 residues long. After removal of 8 bases from V and 9 bases from J, the junction contained 18 bases not matched to a gene. This CDR3 reads CASSRDREAGRKAFF. In nucleotides, the CDR3 is TGTGCCAGCTCGCGTGACAGGGAGGCAGGGAGAAAAGCTTTCTTT.

The chain employs TRBV29-1 and TRBJ1-1, with D perhaps TRBD1 (6 bases). From germline, CDR1 is SQVTM and CDR2 ANQGSEA. The CDR3 is 15 residues long. V was trimmed by 7 bases and J by 0 bases, leaving 18 bases between them. The CDR3 DNA follows: TGCAGCGCCACGGGGACGGGGGGGCTGAACACTGAAGCTTTCTTT. It is translated as CSATGTGGLNTEAFF.

This sequence joins TRBV11-2 and TRBJ2-2; 10 bases match TRBD1. Germline V gene sequence: CDR1 SGHAT, CDR2 FQNNGV. This CDR3 is 16 amino acids long. Unmatched junction bases numbered 9, after V lost 5 bases and J lost 6 bases. CDR3 protein: CASSTGDRGSAGELFF. CDR3 DNA: TGTGCCAGCAGCACCGGGGACAGGGGAAGTGCCGGGGAGCTGTTTTTT.

This chain links TRBV3-1 (or the pseudogene TRBV3-2) with TRBJ1-1; no firm D call. Per germline, CDR1 LGHDT and CDR2 YNNKEL (reference sequence). CDR3 length: 12 amino acids. Trimming took off 5 bases at V and 5 bases at J, with 9 bases between the two ends. The CDR3 is CASSFKRTEAFF. The CDR3 DNA sequence: TGTGCCAGCAGCTTTAAAAGGACTGAAGCTTTCTTT.

The chain is built from TRBV6-1 and TRBJ2-5; 7 bases agree with TRBD2. The ends lost 3 bases at V and 5 bases at J; junction bases unmatched: 12. The germline V gene encodes CDR1 MNHNS and CDR2 SASEGT. The CDR3 is made up of 16 amino acids. The CDR3: CASSDVPGRGMETQYF. CDR3 coding DNA: TGTGCCAGCAGTGATGTTCCAGGGAGGGGTATGGAGACCCAGTACTTC.